These 30 T cell receptor beta chains were all obtained from the same sample, sequenced in a study of T cell responses to AZD1222 COVID-19 vaccine. Only in-frame clones appear in the TCRdb table, and some are missing; sequencing was by immunoSEQ multiplex PCR. The data contain 90,000 to 100,000 clones, 65% to 85% of them seen just once; the ten biggest clones take up approximately 15%. The sequencing used peripheral blood, collected 28 days after the second AZD1222 dose. Every receptor here comes from an adult who received the AZD1222 COVID-19 vaccine.

V usage is TRBV6-1 and J usage is TRBJ2-1; D is possibly TRBD2 (6 bases). The V end lost 3 bases, the J end lost 4 bases, and 10 bases lay between the germline ends. There are 14 residues in the CDR3. Germline CDR1 MNHNS, CDR2 SASEGT. The DNA of the CDR3 is TGTGCCAGCAGTGATGCGGGGTGGTACAATGAGCAGTTCTTC. This encodes CASSDAGWYNEQFF.

V is TRBV27 and J is TRBJ1-3; possible D gene TRBD1, 5 bases. The CDR3 is 16 residues long. The V and J ends lost 2 bases and 0 bases respectively, with 11 bases between them. Germline V gives CDR1 MNHEY, CDR2 SMNVEV (reference sequence). The chain's CDR3 is CASSLLGGGSGNTIYF. DNA for the CDR3: TGTGCCAGCAGTTTACTGGGGGGGGGCTCTGGAAACACCATATATTTT.

The chain couples TRBV7-9 to TRBJ1-1; TRBD1 is a possible D gene (6 bases). Germline loops: CDR1 SEHNR, CDR2 FQNEAQ (reference sequence). The CDR3 is made up of 13 amino acids. Trimming took off 5 bases at V and 0 bases at J, with 7 bases between the two ends. The chain's CDR3 is CASSKGVNTEAFF. The CDR3 coding sequence is TGTGCCAGCAGCAAGGGGGTGAACACTGAAGCTTTCTTT.

Only one count was recorded for this clone. The CDR3 reads CASSLGLALGELFF. CDR3 sequence (DNA): TGTGCCAGCAGCCTAGGGCTAGCGTTGGGGGAGCTGTTTTTT. The J gene is TRBJ2-2, the V gene TRBV7-2; TRBD2 is a possible D gene (6 bases). The CDR3 runs to 14 residues. V was shortened by 5 bases and J by 8 bases, with 15 bases between the two germline ends. Germline V CDR1 and CDR2: SGHTA, FQGNSA.

The gene calls are TRBV5-6 and TRBJ1-1; unclear D gene. The CDR3 has 14 residues. CDR1 and CDR2 from the germline V gene are SGHDT and YYEEEE. V lost 2 bases and J lost 4, with 12 bases in between. The CDR3 is CASSFRVAVTEAFF. The CDR3 bases are TGTGCCAGCAGCTTTAGGGTGGCGGTCACTGAAGCTTTCTTT.

This chain links TRBV7-2 with TRBJ1-1, with D uncertain. The CDR3 spans 14 residues. V lost 2 bases, J lost 1 base, and 8 bases lay in between. In germline, CDR1 is SGHTA, CDR2 FQGNSA. CDR3 protein: CASSLNAANTEAFF. The CDR3 DNA sequence: TGTGCCAGCAGCTTAAACGCCGCGAACACTGAAGCTTTCTTT.

The rearrangement uses TRBV5-1 and TRBJ2-3; TRBD2 aligns across 12 bases. Germline V gene lookup returns CDR1 SGHRS and CDR2 YFSETQ. The ends lost 0 bases at V and 9 bases at J; junction bases unmatched: 2. The CDR3 contains 14 residues. CDR3: CASSLGLAGETQYF. Written as DNA, the CDR3 is TGCGCCAGCAGCTTGGGACTAGCGGGGGAAACGCAGTATTTT.

The V call is TRBV5-1, the J call TRBJ2-1; 8 bases map to TRBD2. Germline CDR1 reads SGHRS; CDR2 reads YFSETQ. The CDR3 is 16 residues long. V lost 7 bases and J lost 4; bases outside the gene matches: 13. CDR3 DNA: TGCGCCAGCGCATGGCTTAAGCGGGAGTCTTACAATGAGCAGTTCTTC. The encoded protein is CASAWLKRESYNEQFF.

The rearrangement links TRBV20-1 to TRBJ2-1, with D hard to call. The V gene lost 0 bases and the J gene lost 7 bases, with 4 bases spanning the gap. The germline V gene has CDR1 DFQATT and CDR2 SNEGSKA (reference sequence). This CDR3 has 11 amino acids. The CDR3 spells CSARETNEQFF. CDR3 in DNA: TGCAGTGCTAGAGAGACTAATGAGCAGTTCTTC.

The chain combines TRBV4-1 with TRBJ1-2; tentative D call: TRBD1 (5 bases). The germline V gene encodes CDR1 MGHRA and CDR2 YSYEKL. Trimming removed 0 bases from V and 4 bases from J, with 12 bases in between. The CDR3 covers 15 residues. The CDR3, as DNA: TGCGCCAGCAGCCAAGAGGGACGGGTGCCCTATGGCTACACCTTC. Translated, it gives CASSQEGRVPYGYTF.

This chain connects TRBV19 to TRBJ1-1, with no clear D. This CDR3 has 15 residues. The germline V and J ends were trimmed by 5 bases and 0 bases, with 13 bases remaining between them. Per germline, CDR1 LNHDA and CDR2 SQIVND (reference sequence). DNA of the CDR3: TGTGCCAGTAGTGGAGGAGTAGTAATGAACACTGAAGCTTTCTTT. Protein: CASSGGVVMNTEAFF. Full variable domain (outside the CDR3, taken from reference TRBV19 and TRBJ1-1): DGGITQSPKYLFRKEGQNVTLSCEQNLNHDAMYWYRQDPGQGLRLIYYSQIVNDFQKGDIAEGYSVSREKKESFPLTVTSAQKNPTAFYLCASSGGVVMNTEAFFGQGTRLTVV.

This rearrangement joins TRBV7-3 to TRBJ2-3, with D perhaps TRBD2 (6 bases). From germline, CDR1 is SGHTA and CDR2 FQGTGA. This CDR3 is built from 13 residues. V was clipped by 4 bases and J by 5 bases, with 10 bases between them. The CDR3 protein is CASSSPGGDTQYF. The CDR3, as DNA: TGTGCCAGCAGCTCCCCCGGGGGAGATACGCAGTATTTT.

This clone was seen just once. The chain uses TRBV5-6 and TRBJ2-7; D is unclear. CDR3 length: 12 residues. Germline loops: CDR1 SGHDT, CDR2 YYEEEE. Trimming left V 6 bases short and J 4 bases short, with 11 bases between. The CDR3 DNA sequence: TGTGCCAGCACCTTCAATCGGTACGAGCAGTACTTC. The encoded protein is CASTFNRYEQYF. The variable domain in full, with the rest retrieved from reference TRBV5-6 and TRBJ2-7, is DAGVTQSPTHLIKTRGQQVTLRCSPKSGHDTVSWYQQALGQGPQFIFQYYEEEERQRGNFPDRFSGHQFPNYSSELNVNALLLGDSALYLCASTFNRYEQYFGPGTRLTVT.

The chain has TRBV3-1 (or the pseudogene TRBV3-2) and TRBJ2-7, with 7 bases aligning to TRBD1. Germline V gene sequence: CDR1 LGHDT, CDR2 YNNKEL (reference sequence). Unmatched junction bases numbered 3, after V lost 0 bases and J lost 4 bases. The CDR3 loop spans 14 amino acids. In DNA, the CDR3 is TGTGCCAGCAGCCAAGATCGCAGGGGGTACGAGCAGTACTTC. This translates into CASSQDRRGYEQYF.

The chain uses TRBV7-3 and TRBJ2-5; D unresolved. This CDR3 is built from 15 residues. Germline V gene data show CDR1 as SGHTA and CDR2 as FQGTGA. Deletions cut 5 bases from V and 5 bases from J, with 18 bases between. DNA of the CDR3: TGTGCCAGCAGCCCCGGCCGGGTTTATTGGGAGACCCAGTACTTC. Translated: CASSPGRVYWETQYF.

The chain combines TRBV27 with TRBJ1-2; 9 bases are a match to TRBD1. The V and J ends lost 4 bases and 4 bases, in that order; junction bases with no gene match: 7. Germline assignment: CDR1 MNHEY and CDR2 SMNVEV (reference sequence). The CDR3 length is 15 residues. The CDR3 nucleotides are TGTGCCAGCAGTTCTCGGGACAGGGCCTTCTATGGCTACACCTTC. This encodes CASSSRDRAFYGYTF.

This clone has only a few counts. V and J are TRBV28 and TRBJ2-4; maybe TRBD1 (6 bases). Deletions cut 3 bases from V and 6 bases from J, with 9 bases between. Germline V CDR1 and CDR2: MDHEN, SYDVKM. This CDR3 has 13 residues. CDR3 nucleotides: TGTGCCAGCAGTTTTTCGACAGGAAACATTCAGTACTTC. Its protein product is CASSFSTGNIQYF. Using reference TRBV28 and TRBJ2-4 for the parts outside the CDR3, the full variable domain is DVKVTQSSRYLVKRTGEKVFLECVQDMDHENMFWYRQDPGLGLRLIYFSYDVKMKEKGDIPEGYSVSREKKERFSLILESASTNQTSMYLCASSFSTGNIQYFGAGTRLSVL.

The V call is TRBV15, the J call TRBJ1-4; no firm D call. Trimming took 7 bases from V and 5 from J, leaving 20 bases between them. Germline V gene lookup returns CDR1 LNHNV and CDR2 YYDKDF (reference sequence). This CDR3 is built from 16 residues. As DNA, the CDR3 is TGTGCCACCAAAAAAGAGACGGGAACCAAGAATGAAAAACTGTTTTTT. Its protein is CATKKETGTKNEKLFF.

This chain joins TRBV18 and TRBJ1-5; possibly TRBD1 for D (5 bases). In germline, CDR1 is KGHSH, CDR2 LQKENI. The CDR3 totals 17 residues. The V and J ends lost 5 bases and 2 bases respectively, with 19 bases between them. The CDR3 reads CASSSLVEGPGNQPQHF. The CDR3 DNA sequence: TGTGCCAGCTCATCCTTGGTCGAGGGGCCTGGCAATCAGCCCCAGCATTTT.

V usage is TRBV11-2 and J usage is TRBJ1-4; D gene unclear. Germline V CDR1 and CDR2: SGHAT, FQNNGV. Trimming took off 1 base at V and 1 base at J, with 7 bases between the two ends. The CDR3 covers 15 residues. CDR3 loop: CASSLGPGTNEKLFF. The CDR3 nucleotides read TGTGCCAGCAGCTTAGGACCTGGAACTAATGAAAAACTGTTTTTT.

This sequence joins TRBV4-1 and TRBJ2-7; 11 bases fit TRBD1. From germline, CDR1 is MGHRA and CDR2 YSYEKL. With 5 bases clipped from V and 3 bases from J, the junction kept 6 bases outside the gene matches. The length of the CDR3 is 15 residues. In DNA, the CDR3 is TGCGCCAGCAGCTCCGGACAGGGGGCTGGCTACGAGCAGTACTTC. Protein: CASSSGQGAGYEQYF.

The V and J genes are TRBV19 and TRBJ1-2; D unresolved. Germline V gives CDR1 LNHDA, CDR2 SQIVND (reference sequence). Trimming shortened V by 5 bases and J by 3 bases, and 10 bases separated the two germline ends. There are 13 residues in the CDR3. CDR3 residues: CASSRDGDYGYTF. The CDR3, as DNA: TGTGCCAGTAGTCGGGATGGTGACTATGGCTACACCTTC. The full variable domain, completed using reference TRBV19 and TRBJ1-2, is DGGITQSPKYLFRKEGQNVTLSCEQNLNHDAMYWYRQDPGQGLRLIYYSQIVNDFQKGDIAEGYSVSREKKESFPLTVTSAQKNPTAFYLCASSRDGDYGYTFGSGTRLTVV.

The rearrangement joins TRBV6-5 to TRBJ1-5; D is undetermined. The CDR3 is made up of 13 amino acids. The germline V gene has CDR1 MNHEY and CDR2 SVGAGI. Trimming cost V 6 bases and J 4 bases, with 10 bases left between them. The CDR3 loop is CASRLRSNQPQHF. Written as DNA, the CDR3 is TGTGCCAGCAGACTCCGGAGTAATCAGCCCCAGCATTTT.

This chain links TRBV7-3 with TRBJ1-6; D remains unclear. The CDR3 runs to 13 residues. Per germline, CDR1 SGHTA and CDR2 FQGTGA. Trimming stripped 8 bases from V and 4 bases from J, with 9 bases between. In DNA, the CDR3 is TGTGCCAGCGGGCCGAGTTATAATTCACCCCTCCACTTT. The encoded protein is CASGPSYNSPLHF.

This clone was detected a few times. This chain joins TRBV6-5 and TRBJ2-6; D might be TRBD2 (5 bases). Germline CDR1 is MNHEY and CDR2 is SVGAGI. Trimming took 4 bases from V and 0 from J, leaving 7 bases between them. This CDR3 region has 15 residues. CDR3 loop: CASSFGNSGANVLTF. CDR3 DNA: TGTGCCAGCAGTTTCGGGAACTCTGGGGCCAACGTCCTGACTTTC.

The genes are TRBV2 and TRBJ2-5; possibly TRBD1 or TRBD2 for D (5 bases each). V gave up 8 bases and J gave up 4 bases, with 8 bases separating them. Germline loops: CDR1 SNHLY, CDR2 FYNNEI. The CDR3 is made up of 11 amino acids. The CDR3 reads CASVRGETQYF. CDR3 DNA sequence: TGTGCCAGCGTGAGGGGAGAGACCCAGTACTTC.

This chain connects TRBV14 to TRBJ1-3, with D maybe TRBD1 (5 bases). The germline V gene has CDR1 SGHDN and CDR2 FVKESK. The V end lost 1 base, the J end lost 0 bases, and 10 bases lay between the germline ends. CDR3 length: 16 residues. DNA for the CDR3: TGTGCCAGCAGCCAAGTGGGGACCCTCTCTGGAAACACCATATATTTT. This gives the protein CASSQVGTLSGNTIYF. Together with reference TRBV14 and TRBJ1-3, the CDR3 gives the full variable domain: EAGVTQFPSHSVIEKGQTVTLRCDPISGHDNLYWYRRVMGKEIKFLLHFVKESKQDESGMPNNRFLAERTGGTYSTLKVQPAELEDSGVYFCASSQVGTLSGNTIYFGEGSWLTVV.

J is TRBJ1-2 and V is TRBV29-1; D gene unclear. Looked up from germline, CDR1 is SQVTM and CDR2 is ANQGSEA. V was trimmed by 5 bases and J by 4 bases, leaving 11 bases between them. The CDR3 totals 12 residues. The DNA for the CDR3 is TGCAGCGTTCAGGCGGAAAGCTATGGCTACACCTTC. Translating gives CSVQAESYGYTF. The complete variable domain, with remaining parts taken from reference TRBV29-1 and TRBJ1-2, reads SAVISQKPSRDICQRGTSLTIQCQVDSQVTMMFWYRQQPGQSLTLIATANQGSEATYESGFVIDKFPISRPNLTFSTLTVSNMSPEDSSIYLCSVQAESYGYTFGSGTRLTVV.

The V and J genes are TRBV11-2 and TRBJ1-2; D not certain. The CDR3 loop spans 13 amino acids. The germline CDR1 and CDR2 sequences are SGHAT and FQNNGV. Between the trimmed V and J ends, which lost 5 bases and 4 bases, there was a span of 11 bases. The CDR3 loop is CASSVDNRYGYTF. In DNA, the CDR3 is TGTGCCAGCAGCGTCGACAACCGCTATGGCTACACCTTC.

V gene TRBV11-1 combines with J gene TRBJ1-2, with D perhaps TRBD1 (5 bases). The CDR3 is made up of 12 amino acids. Trimming cost V 0 bases and J 8 bases, with 7 bases left between them. Germline V gene data show CDR1 as SGHAT and CDR2 as FQDESV (reference sequence). The CDR3 region is CASSLAGDGYTF. The DNA for the CDR3 is TGTGCCAGCAGCTTAGCGGGGGACGGCTACACCTTC.